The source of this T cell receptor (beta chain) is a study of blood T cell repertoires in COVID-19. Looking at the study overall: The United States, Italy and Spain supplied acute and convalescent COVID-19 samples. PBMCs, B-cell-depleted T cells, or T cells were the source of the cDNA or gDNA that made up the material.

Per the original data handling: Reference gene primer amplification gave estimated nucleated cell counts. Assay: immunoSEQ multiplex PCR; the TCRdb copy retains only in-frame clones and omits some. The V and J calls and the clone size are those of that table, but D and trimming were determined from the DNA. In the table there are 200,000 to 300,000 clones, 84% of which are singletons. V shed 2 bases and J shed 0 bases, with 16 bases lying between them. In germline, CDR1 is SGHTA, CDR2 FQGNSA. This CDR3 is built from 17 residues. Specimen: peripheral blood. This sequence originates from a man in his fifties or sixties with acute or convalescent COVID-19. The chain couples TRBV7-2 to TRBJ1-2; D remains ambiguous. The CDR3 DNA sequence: TGTGCCAGCAGCTTACGCCCGTCAGTCAAATCTAACTATGGCTACACCTTC. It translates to CASSLRPSVKSNYGYTF.